This entry concerns a single T cell receptor (beta chain). In the authors' workflow: Counts of nucleated cells, estimated from reference gene primer amplification, were obtained. Clones were read by immunoSEQ multiplex PCR, and TCRdb kept only the in-frame ones, dropping some. V, J and clone size are taken as reported in that table, and D and trimming were inferred from the DNA itself. The table has under 500,000 clones, 85% to 90% seen once. The source of the sample is a study of blood T cell repertoires in COVID-19. On the study more broadly: In each case, the material was cDNA or gDNA derived from T cells, B-cell-depleted T cells, or PBMCs.

Membership in each cohort depended on participant-reported clinical history. Recovered status applied to Cohort 3 donors who had two consecutive negative PCRs. It also applied to those with clearance or with symptom resolution. The CDR3 loop spans 15 amino acids. V is TRBV21-1 and J is TRBJ1-5; the tabulated D call, TRBD1, remains unverified against the DNA. TRBV21-1 is described as a pseudogene. The clonotype was recovered from a man aged 30 to 39 who had recovered from COVID-19. Source material: PBMCs or T cells enriched from blood (not recorded which). The CDR3 sequence is CASSPRAGDVQPQHF. CDR3 coding DNA: TGTGCCAGCAGCCCCAGAGCAGGGGATGTTCAGCCCCAGCATTTT.